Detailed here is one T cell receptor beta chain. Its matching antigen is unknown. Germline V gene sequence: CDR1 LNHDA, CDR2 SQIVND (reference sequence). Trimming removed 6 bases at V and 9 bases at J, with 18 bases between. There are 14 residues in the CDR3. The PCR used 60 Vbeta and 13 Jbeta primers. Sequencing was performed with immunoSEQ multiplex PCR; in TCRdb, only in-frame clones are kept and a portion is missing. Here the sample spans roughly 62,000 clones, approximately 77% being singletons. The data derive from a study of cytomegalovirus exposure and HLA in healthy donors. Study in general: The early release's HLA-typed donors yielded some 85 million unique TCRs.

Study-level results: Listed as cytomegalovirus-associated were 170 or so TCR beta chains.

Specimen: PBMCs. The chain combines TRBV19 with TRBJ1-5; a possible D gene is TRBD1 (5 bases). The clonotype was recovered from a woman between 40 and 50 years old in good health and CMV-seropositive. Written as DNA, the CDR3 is TGTGCCAGTAGAGACAGCAGCCGGTCTTGGCCCCAGCATTTT. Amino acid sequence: CASRDSSRSWPQHF.